This TCR beta chain originates from a study of blood T cell repertoires in COVID-19. Overall study: The origin of the acute and convalescent COVID-19 samples was the United States, Italy and Spain.

Authors' analysis steps: Nucleated cell counts were estimated from reference gene primer amplification. TCRdb's table, derived via immunoSEQ multiplex PCR, lists solely in-frame clones and lacks some. V, J and clone size are taken as reported in that table, and D and trimming were inferred from the DNA itself. This table holds 130,000 to 150,000 clones, roughly 90% found once. Clinical history reported by participants formed the basis on which cohorts were assigned. V lost 5 bases to trimming and J lost 0 bases, with 23 bases between them. The V gene's germline CDR1 is MNHNY and CDR2 SVGAGI (reference sequence). This CDR3 spans 19 amino acids.

The sequence was collected from a woman aged 25-40 years with acute COVID-19. The genes are TRBV6-6 and TRBJ2-1; D is possibly TRBD1 (6 bases). The sequenced sample was PBMCs or T cells enriched from blood (not recorded which). The CDR3 nucleotides are TGTGCCAGCAGTCCGCTCGGGCAGGGGCGATATAGCTCCTACAATGAGCAGTTCTTC. Amino acids: CASSPLGQGRYSSYNEQFF.